The next 12 T cell receptor beta chains were all read from a single sample in a study of blood T cell repertoires in COVID-19 (dated by TCRdb to the early 2020s). Library construction relied on the immunoSEQ multiplex PCR assay. TCRdb carries this immuneACCESS record with in-frame sequences only. Its versions omit some clonotypes, under half of them owing to an unresolved V gene in the studies checked, with the rest unexplained. The sample table records approximately 100,000 clones; approximately 91% of these occur just once. The ten top clones hold 17% of the sample. The sequencing input was peripheral blood. These receptors were obtained from a man over 45 with acute or convalescent COVID-19.

J is TRBJ2-3 and V is TRBV7-3, with a tentative D call TRBD1 (6 bases). With 2 bases removed from V and 4 bases from J, the gap between germline ends came to 7 bases. Germline CDR1 reads SGHTA; CDR2 reads FQGTGA. CDR3 size: 13 residues. For the CDR3, the DNA is TGTGCCAGCAGCTTACCAGGGGCAGATACGCAGTATTTT. This translates into CASSLPGADTQYF. The full variable domain, in which reference TRBV7-3 and TRBJ2-3 provide the parts outside the CDR3, is GAGVSQTPSNKVTEKGKYVELRCDPISGHTALYWYRQSLGQGPEFLIYFQGTGAADDSGLPNDRFFAVRPEGSVSTLKIQRTERGDSAVYLCASSLPGADTQYFGPGTRLTVL.

The gene calls are TRBV19 and TRBJ2-3; D is perhaps TRBD1 (5 bases). Deletions cut 6 bases from V and 6 bases from J, with 19 bases between. CDR1 and CDR2 (germline): LNHDA, SQIVND (reference sequence). The length of the CDR3 is 15 residues. The CDR3: CASRKDTGLPDTQYF. Here the CDR3 DNA reads TGTGCCAGTAGGAAGGACACGGGCCTACCCGATACGCAGTATTTT.

The genes are TRBV29-1 and TRBJ1-2, with 7 bases fitting TRBD1. The CDR3 runs to 15 residues. J was trimmed by 5 bases and V by 3 bases; bases with no gene match: 12. CDR1 and CDR2 (germline): SQVTM, ANQGSEA. CDR3 protein: CSVDNPEQGIYGYTF. CDR3 nucleotides: TGCAGCGTTGATAACCCTGAACAGGGGATTTATGGCTACACCTTC.

This clone was found once. DNA of the CDR3: TGTGCCAGCAGCTTCAATGAGGGAGCTAACTATGGCTACACCTTC. It codes for CASSFNEGANYGYTF. The rearrangement uses TRBV13 and TRBJ1-2, with D hard to call. Germline values: CDR1 PRHDT, CDR2 FYEKMQ (reference sequence). The germline V and J ends were trimmed by 3 bases and 0 bases, with 11 bases remaining between them. CDR3 length: 15 amino acids.

The gene calls are TRBV30 and TRBJ1-1, with 8 positions matching TRBD1. J gave up 1 base and V 5 bases, and 6 bases lay outside the gene matches. Per the germline V gene, CDR1 is GTSNPN and CDR2 is SVGIG (reference sequence). The length of the CDR3 is 14 residues. The DNA for the CDR3 is TGTGCCTGGGAAATTACAGGGGGGAACACTGAAGCTTTCTTT. Amino acids: CAWEITGGNTEAFF.

The gene calls are TRBV5-6 and TRBJ2-5, with TRBD1 as a possible D gene (5 bases). Germline V CDR1 and CDR2: SGHDT, YYEEEE. CDR3 size: 13 residues. The V and J ends lost 0 bases and 4 bases respectively, with 7 bases between them. The CDR3 reads CASSLDGAETQYF. In nucleotides, the CDR3 is TGTGCCAGCAGCTTGGATGGGGCAGAGACCCAGTACTTC. Drawing the rest from reference TRBV5-6 and TRBJ2-5, the complete variable domain is DAGVTQSPTHLIKTRGQQVTLRCSPKSGHDTVSWYQQALGQGPQFIFQYYEEEERQRGNFPDRFSGHQFPNYSSELNVNALLLGDSALYLCASSLDGAETQYFGPGTRLLVL.

This rearrangement joins TRBV18 to TRBJ1-4, with D perhaps matching TRBD1 (5 bases). Germline loops: CDR1 KGHSH, CDR2 LQKENI. The CDR3 consists of 15 residues. The V and J ends lost 3 bases and 0 bases respectively, with 8 bases between them. This CDR3 is CASSPDKTTNEKLFF. CDR3 DNA sequence: TGTGCCAGCTCACCGGACAAGACAACTAATGAAAAACTGTTTTTT. Full variable domain (outside the CDR3, taken from reference TRBV18 and TRBJ1-4): NAGVMQNPRHLVRRRGQEARLRCSPMKGHSHVYWYRQLPEEGLKFMVYLQKENIIDESGMPKERFSAEFPKEGPSILRIQQVVRGDSAAYFCASSPDKTTNEKLFFGSGTQLSVL.

V usage is TRBV19 and J usage is TRBJ2-3, with TRBD1 identical over 9 bases. Germline CDR1 reads LNHDA; CDR2 reads SQIVND (reference sequence). V dropped 3 bases and J dropped 1; count of bases not matched to a gene: 5. The CDR3 totals 16 residues. The CDR3 sequence is CASSILTGGGTDTQYF. CDR3 sequence (DNA): TGTGCCAGTAGTATCTTGACAGGGGGGGGCACAGATACGCAGTATTTT.

The V call is TRBV28, the J call TRBJ1-2; tentative D call: TRBD1 (6 bases). The germline gives CDR1 MDHEN, CDR2 SYDVKM. Trimming cost V 8 bases and J 8 bases, with 18 bases left between them. The CDR3 totals 13 residues. The CDR3 loop reads CASRPTGPGGYTF. As DNA, the CDR3 is TGTGCCAGCCGACCCACAGGGCCGGGGGGCTACACCTTC.

The rearrangement joins TRBV11-2 to TRBJ2-2; D perhaps matches TRBD1 (6 bases). CDR1 is SGHAT and CDR2 is FQNNGV in the germline V gene. Trimming pared 0 bases from V and 4 bases from J, leaving 18 bases between. The CDR3 has 18 residues. The DNA for the CDR3 is TGTGCCAGCAGCTTAGATCCCGTTGGGACACCGGTCACCGGGGAGCTGTTTTTT. Protein product: CASSLDPVGTPVTGELFF. The entire variable domain, with the rest obtained from reference TRBV11-2 and TRBJ2-2, is as follows: EAGVAQSPRYKIIEKRQSVAFWCNPISGHATLYWYQQILGQGPKLLIQFQNNGVVDDSQLPKDRFSAERLKGVDSTLKIQPAKLEDSAVYLCASSLDPVGTPVTGELFFGEGSRLTVL.

V usage is TRBV11-3 and J usage is TRBJ2-5; perhaps TRBD1 as D (5 bases). Germline CDR1 is SGHNT and CDR2 is YENEEA. V was shortened by 3 bases and J by 1 base, with 15 bases between the two germline ends. This CDR3 contains 16 residues. The CDR3 sequence: CASSFLGALGQETQYF. CDR3 nucleotide sequence: TGTGCCAGCAGCTTTTTAGGGGCCTTAGGCCAAGAGACCCAGTACTTC. The complete variable domain, with remaining parts taken from reference TRBV11-3 and TRBJ2-5, reads EAGVVQSPRYKIIEKKQPVAFWCNPISGHNTLYWYLQNLGQGPELLIRYENEEAVDDSQLPKDRFSAERLKGVDSTLKIQPAELGDSAVYLCASSFLGALGQETQYFGPGTRLLVL.

The gene calls are TRBV5-6 and TRBJ2-7; 13 nucleotides agree with TRBD2. Trimming cost V 4 bases and J 4 bases; bases outside gene matches: 2. The CDR3 extends over 14 amino acids. Germline CDR1 and CDR2: SGHDT and YYEEEE. The CDR3 nucleotides read TGTGCCAGCAGCCCGACTAGCGGGGGGTACGAGCAGTACTTC. Translated: CASSPTSGGYEQYF.